This TCR beta chain emerged from a study of T-cell reconstitution after alpha-beta-depleted transplantation in children. This CDR3 spans 15 amino acids. J was trimmed by 0 bases and V by 7 bases; bases with no gene match: 9. CDR1 and CDR2 (germline): SGHRS, YFSETQ. Unique molecular identifiers featured in how the TCRbeta library was prepared. TCRdb reanalysed the PCR reads using MiXCR and keeps one entry per CDR3 protein. The sample consists of 400,000 to 550,000 distinct CDR3 sequences, approximately 10% of them appearing once. This clonotype was counted between two and nine times. This sample comprised PBMCs, obtained before TCRalphabeta/CD19-depleted stem cell transplant. The clonotype comes from a child aged 2 to 9 with inherited bone marrow failure, due to receive a stem cell transplant. V usage is TRBV5-1 and J usage is TRBJ2-7; TRBD2 aligns across 8 bases. In DNA form, the CDR3 reads TGCGCCAGCTGCCCGGGAGGGGCCGCCTCCTACGAGCAGTACTTC. Amino acid sequence: CASCPGGAASYEQYF.